The text below deals with one T cell receptor (beta chain). Its specific antigen is unknown. No qualities accompany the bases; no much larger clone lies one base away. The source of the sample is a study of shared clonotypes between healthy human individuals (dated by TCRdb to 2018 to 2021). In terms of the full investigation: The cohort included a few men and a couple of women between 18 and 49 years of age. For each donor, CD4 naive and CD4 memory were each run on three plates, CD8 naive on two plates, and CD8 memory on one plate. Each donor's leukapheresis produced roughly between roughly 0.85 and 10 billion PBMCs. Different laboratories and diverse techniques were used to prepare libraries and sequence TCR repertoires, to increase sequencing depth and limit assay-specific biases. To estimate repertoire size and how much clonotype sharing occurs between individuals, the study deeply sequenced the blood TCR repertoires of 5 or 6 healthy adults. Study-wide findings and limitations: Estimated clonotype richness was generally larger for naive than for memory subsets. About 5% of naive CD4, roughly 3.5% of naive CD8, around 2.3% of memory CD4, and around 0.4% of memory CD8 clonotypes were shared across four donors. Even with the large sequencing depth, rarefaction of the sorted-subset datasets indicated that sequencing was incomplete. Pairwise subsampling indicated that sequencing depth was expected to affect the degree of clonotype sharing among donors. Sampling was restricted to blood, and TCR repertoires in tissue are likely to differ from TCR repertoires in blood. The small number of donors limited the genetic and exposure-history diversity represented. Compared with non-shared clonotypes, the clonotypes found in all four sorted-subset donors had higher generation probabilities.

The donors were healthy, HIV-negative adults who had no recently reported acute infections or vaccinations. All donors were Caucasian adults living in Nashville, Tennessee, USA. Magnetic negative selection was used to enrich CD4+ T cells, after which naive cells were positively selected on CD45RA and the negative fraction became the memory subset. After blood collection by leukapheresis, PBMCs were isolated using Ficoll-Histopaque density gradient centrifugation and then cryopreserved in the vapor phase of liquid nitrogen. Purity and quantity of every magnetically sorted T cell population were checked by analytical flow cytometry. Genomic DNA was isolated from every sorted fraction and measured by UV absorbance on a Nanodrop 2000c. Using the deep immunoSEQ assay, TCR CDR3 regions were amplified from genomic DNA by multiplex PCR. For each cell subset, the extracted genomic DNA was distributed evenly across all wells of several immunoSEQ 96-well plates, and each plate served as one replicate. For sorted subsets, each replicate PCR was loaded with approximately 0.2 ug genomic DNA, equivalent to 32,000 or so T cell genomes. Purified libraries were measured with a Qubit 3.0 fluorometer, size-checked on a Bioanalyzer 2100, and measured again with the KAPA Library Quantification kit. Every immunoSEQ 96-well plate was sequenced on a separate single-read 150-cycle Illumina NextSeq 550 flow cell. From the authors' description of their analysis: Because only junctional sequences without quality scores were contained in the immunoSEQ output, filtering matching that applied to full-length reads could not be performed. Sequences were annotated with PyIR, a Python wrapper for IgBLAST v1.9, using IMGT germline references to assign V/J genes and CDR3. Reads were removed for weak V/J assignments (E-value above 1e-6), missing CDR3, stop codons, out-of-frame junctions, or ambiguous translated residues. V3J clonotypes were defined as sequences sharing an identical inferred V gene, J gene, and CDR3 amino acid sequence. The percentage overlap between two repertoires was calculated by dividing the number of shared unique clonotypes by the size of the smaller repertoire. RTK rarefaction, the Chao1 estimator, and Recon v2.1 estimates of unobserved clonotypes were used to assess repertoire richness. OLGA was used to compute generation probabilities for all TCRbeta clonotypes that the gDNA method yielded from a handful of donors. What TCRdb holds here is the immuneACCESS table cut down to in-frame rearrangements. Part of the clones is not present; checked against another copy, under half of the missing clones reflect an unresolved V gene, and the others are unexplained. From that table come the V and J calls and clone size; the DNA was used to work out D and trimming. This sample has more than 2,000,000 clones in its table, and around 90% of those were observed once. In total, the top ten clones hold roughly 0.13% of the sample.

CDR1 and CDR2 are drawn from the germline V gene: SGHAT, FQNNGV. V gives up 3 bases and J gives up 3 bases, and the segment between their germline ends measures 12 bases. The CDR3 runs 14 amino acids, cysteine and phenylalanine included. The read is trimmed to its CDR3 DNA, 42 bases read in frame from base 1. Sequenced material: naive CD4+ T cells sorted from blood. The sample's cell subset or site label, decoded: CD45RA+ positively selected. The receptor chain draws on TRBV11-2 and TRBJ2-7; TRBD2 could be the D gene, as 5 bases match. The sequence came from a man aged 18 to 29 in good health. The CDR3 protein: CASSFEGVGYEQYF. The DNA sequence is TGTGCCAGCAGCTTTGAGGGAGTGGGCTACGAGCAGTACTTC.